The text below deals with one T cell receptor beta chain. As yet, its antigen is unknown. Time point described: baseline, week 1 (first vaccination visit). Stated treatment: pre-vaccination baseline after standard-of-care therapy. Each tumor in the donors was a new WHO grade 3 or 4 astrocytoma, IDH1-mutant and ATRX-lost. Germline CDR1 SGHKS, CDR2 YYEKEE (reference sequence). Trimming removed 0 bases from V and 7 bases from J, with 14 bases in between. The CDR3 has 14 amino acids. The repertoire was sequenced with immunoSEQ multiplex PCR; TCRdb's copy has only in-frame clones and lacks some. The profile shows just under 95,000 clones, 83% of them singletons. The source of the sample is a study of a mutant IDH1 vaccine in newly diagnosed glioma. Across the whole study: Mean patient age was around 40 years; about 60% were male and about 38% female. The therapy given earlier, which was standard therapy, consisted of radiotherapy, temozolomide, or both, and most of the patients received both. Overall study results and limits: Patients mounted vaccine-induced immune responses in 93.3% of cases.

This rearrangement joins TRBV5-5 to TRBJ2-7, with a possible D match to TRBD1 (6 bases). The source is a woman aged 50 to 60 with glioma. Sequenced material: PBMCs, taken from a glioma patient treated with radiotherapy, temozolomide or both. The CDR3 reads CASSLDQGRGEQYF. DNA of the CDR3: TGTGCCAGCAGCTTGGACCAGGGGCGTGGGGAGCAGTACTTC.